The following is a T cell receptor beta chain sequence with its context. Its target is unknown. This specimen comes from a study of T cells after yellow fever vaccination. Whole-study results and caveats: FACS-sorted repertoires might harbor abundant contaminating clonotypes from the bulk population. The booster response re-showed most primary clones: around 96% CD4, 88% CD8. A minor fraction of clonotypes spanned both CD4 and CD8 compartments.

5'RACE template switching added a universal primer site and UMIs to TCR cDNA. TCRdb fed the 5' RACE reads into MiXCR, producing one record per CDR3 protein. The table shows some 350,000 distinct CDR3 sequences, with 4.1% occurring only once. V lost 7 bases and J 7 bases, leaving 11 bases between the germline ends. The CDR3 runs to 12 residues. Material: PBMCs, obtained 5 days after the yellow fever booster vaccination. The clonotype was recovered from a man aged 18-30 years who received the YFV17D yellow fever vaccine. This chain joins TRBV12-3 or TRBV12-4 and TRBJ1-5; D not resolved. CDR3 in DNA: TGTGCCAGCACGAGATCGAACCAGCCCCAGCATTTT. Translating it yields CASTRSNQPQHF.